These T cell receptor beta chains were read from a single sample in a study of regulatory T cells in long-lasting Graves disease. MiXCR, run by TCRdb on the multiplex PCR reads, gives a single entry per CDR3 protein. The sample has 400,000 to 500,000 distinct CDR3 sequences, about 20% seen once. The specimen comprised peripheral blood mononuclear cells (PBMCs), sampled when the disease was refractory, from a patient treated with antithyroid drugs. Receptors originate from a female donor with Graves disease. Both conserved end residues are part of each CDR3. A D gene is named only where the DNA matches it firmly. Clone size is given for some rows only: seen once, a few or many times, or a class if the clone is expanded.

TRBJ2-2	few	TRBD2	TRBV6-1	CASNKLAGGLNGELFF	TGTGCCAGCAATAAGCTAGCGGGAGGACTAAACGGGGAGCTGTTTTTT
TRBJ1-1	few	TRBD1	TRBV29-1	CSAGDRQGPEVGDTEAFF	TGCAGCGCGGGAGACCGACAGGGGCCCGAGGTGGGAGACACTGAAGCTTTCTTT
TRBJ2-4	.	TRBD2	TRBV28	CASSSRGLAGVFDIQYF	TGTGCCAGCAGTTCCCGGGGACTAGCGGGAGTTTTTGACATTCAGTACTTC
TRBJ1-1	few	.	TRBV5-1	CASSLAGSTTEAFF	TGCGCCAGCAGCCTCGCAGGGTCCACCACTGAAGCTTTCTTT
TRBJ1-2	few	.	TRBV9	CASSAQSGVPPPTF	TGTGCCAGCAGCGCCCAGTCGGGGGTTCCCCCCCCCACCTTC
TRBJ2-7	many	.	TRBV29-1	CSFTKHYEQYF	TGCAGCTTTACTAAACACTACGAGCAGTACTTC
TRBJ2-7	few	.	TRBV20-1	CSAETGTYEQYF	TGCAGTGCCGAGACGGGTACCTACGAGCAGTACTTC
TRBJ2-7	many	.	TRBV6-5	CASSYGADEQYF	TGTGCCAGCAGTTACGGGGCGGACGAGCAGTACTTC
TRBJ2-2	many	.	TRBV27	CASSWGDFLNTGELFF	TGTGCCAGCAGTTGGGGGGACTTCCTGAACACCGGGGAGCTGTTTTTT
TRBJ1-1	many	.	TRBV19	CASSISPGNTEAFF	TGTGCCAGTAGTATTTCTCCAGGGAACACTGAAGCTTTCTTT
TRBJ1-3	.	.	TRBV5-4	CVSSLAGASSGNTIYF	TGTGTCAGCAGCTTAGCAGGGGCTAGCTCTGGAAACACCATATATTTT
TRBJ2-5	once	.	TRBV6-1	CASRPTGIRSETQYF	TGTGCCAGCAGACCCACAGGGATCAGGAGTGAGACCCAGTACTTC
TRBJ2-5	.	TRBD1	TRBV5-5	CASSPQGKETQYF	TGTGCCAGCAGCCCACAGGGGAAAGAGACCCAGTACTTC
TRBJ2-7	.	TRBD2	TRBV25-1	CASSDWTGGYEQYF	TGTGCCAGCAGTGATTGGACGGGAGGCTACGAGCAGTACTTC
TRBJ1-2	few	.	TRBV14	CASSQGPRGSYTF	TGTGCCAGCAGCCAAGGGCCCCGGGGTAGCTACACCTTC
TRBJ2-5	many	TRBD1	TRBV24-1	CATSGTGGPGTQYF	TGTGCCACCAGTGGGACAGGGGGCCCGGGGACCCAGTACTTC
TRBJ2-2	few	.	TRBV5-1	CASSSPLGDTGELFF	TGCGCCAGCAGCTCACCTCTGGGGGACACCGGGGAGCTGTTTTTT
TRBJ2-1	many	.	TRBV28	CAISLGVGNEQFF	TGTGCCATCTCGTTGGGGGTGGGTAATGAGCAGTTCTTC
TRBJ2-3	.	.	TRBV11-2	CASSLYTYTDTQYF	TGTGCCAGCAGCTTATACACCTATACAGATACGCAGTATTTT
TRBJ1-1	many	.	TRBV2	CASSVQPGSTEAFF	TGTGCCAGCAGTGTTCAACCCGGGAGCACTGAAGCTTTCTTT
TRBJ1-1	many	.	TRBV30	CAWGVGIEAFF	TGTGCCTGGGGGGTAGGGATCGAAGCTTTCTTT
TRBJ1-2	many	.	TRBV6-1	CASGFGPTNYGYTF	TGTGCCAGCGGGTTCGGGCCAACTAACTATGGCTACACCTTC